The following is a T cell receptor (beta chain) sequence with its context. Here immunoSEQ multiplex PCR was the method, and the copy in TCRdb shows in-frame clones only, minus some. The sample consists of 330,000 or so clones, 80% to 90% of them appearing once. The ends lost 4 bases at V and 1 base at J; junction bases unmatched: 13. CDR1 SGHNT and CDR2 YYREEE come from the germline V gene (reference sequence). The CDR3 extends over 18 amino acids. The sample belongs to a study of blood T cell repertoires in COVID-19. The wider study: Recovered participants had two consecutive negative NP/OP PCR tests, healthcare professional clearance, or symptom resolution.

Assignment of participants to cohorts was predicated upon participant-reported clinical history. Source material: PBMCs or T cells enriched from blood (not recorded which). The receptor was derived from a man aged 40-49 years in a cohort exposed to, infected with or recovered from COVID-19 (not recorded which). V gene TRBV5-4 combines with J gene TRBJ2-2; 7 nucleotides agree with TRBD2. CDR3 protein: CASSLRGGSGRNTGELFF. In DNA form, the CDR3 reads TGTGCCAGCAGCCTCAGAGGCGGGAGTGGACGGAACACCGGGGAGCTGTTTTTT.